This TCR beta chain was identified during a study of vaccination and CD4 T cells after COVID-19. About the research overall: The convalescents were made up of six males and four females, two of whom were Hispanic.

Points on this clonotype: Its antigen is as yet unknown.

The CDR3 consists of 13 residues. The J segment lost 3 bases and the V segment lost 4 bases, leaving 2 bases of the junction unmatched. Germline V CDR1 and CDR2: SQVTM, ANQGSEA. Cultured CD4+ T-cell DNA underwent Oncomine TCR Beta short-read sequencing. One entry per CDR3 protein results from TCRdb running MiXCR on the PCR reads. The sample has around 15,000 distinct CDR3 sequences, 21% seen once. Treatment indicated: roughly 10-day PBMC culture with coronavirus spike peptide pools or control peptides (ViraFEST assay). The rearrangement links TRBV29-1 to TRBJ2-2, with 7 bases matching TRBD1. The clonotype comes from a human donor who received a COVID-19 vaccine. The specimen comprised CD4+ T cells from blood, cultured in vitro, sampled before SARS-CoV-2 vaccination. The CDR3 nucleotides are TGCAGCGTTGGGACAGGATACACCGGGGAGCTGTTTTTT. Protein product: CSVGTGYTGELFF.